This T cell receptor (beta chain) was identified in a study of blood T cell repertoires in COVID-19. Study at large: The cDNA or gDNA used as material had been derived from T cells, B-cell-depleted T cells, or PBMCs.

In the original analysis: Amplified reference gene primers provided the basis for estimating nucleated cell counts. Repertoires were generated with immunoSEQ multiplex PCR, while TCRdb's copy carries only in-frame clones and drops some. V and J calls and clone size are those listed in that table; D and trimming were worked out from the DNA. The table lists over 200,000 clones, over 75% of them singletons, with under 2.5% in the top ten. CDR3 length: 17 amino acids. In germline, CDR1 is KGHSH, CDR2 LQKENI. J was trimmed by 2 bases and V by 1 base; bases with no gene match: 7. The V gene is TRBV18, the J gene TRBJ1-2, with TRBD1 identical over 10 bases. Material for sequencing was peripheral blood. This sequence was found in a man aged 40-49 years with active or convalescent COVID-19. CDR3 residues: CASSPQGQGPRNYGYTF. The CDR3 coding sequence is TGTGCCAGCTCACCACAGGGACAGGGGCCCCGAAACTATGGCTACACCTTC.